The 18 T cell receptor beta chains below come from one sample, sequenced in a study of blood T cell repertoires in COVID-19. TCRdb keeps only in-frame clones here, not all; method: immunoSEQ multiplex PCR. This sample has around 300,000 clones; 85% to 90% occur once, and the top ten carry around 1.9%. Sequencing was performed on PBMCs or T cells enriched from blood (not recorded which). These TCRs come from a woman aged 55-69 years who had recovered from COVID-19.

This rearrangement joins TRBV3-1 (or the pseudogene TRBV3-2) to TRBJ1-1; 8 bases match TRBD1. Germline-derived CDR1 and CDR2 are LGHDT and YNNKEL (reference sequence). The CDR3 runs to 15 residues. V shed 2 bases and J 5 bases; nucleotides not matched to a gene: 7. The CDR3 nucleotides are TGTGCCAGCAGCCAACTACGGACAGGGAGGACTGAAGCTTTCTTT. Translation: CASSQLRTGRTEAFF.

This clone was counted a single time. The sample has other DNA sequences that encode this CDR3 too. CDR3: CASSSQETQYF. The CDR3 DNA sequence: TGTGCCAGCAGCTCACAAGAGACCCAGTACTTC. The gene calls are TRBV7-9 and TRBJ2-5; D is unresolved. The CDR3 runs to 11 residues. Germline V gives CDR1 SEHNR, CDR2 FQNEAQ (reference sequence). V was pared by 4 bases and J by 2 bases, with 2 bases between.

This CDR3 is CASSGRDMTTNEKLFF. In DNA, the CDR3 is TGCGCCAGCAGCGGCCGGGACATGACAACTAATGAAAAACTGTTTTTT. The rearrangement links TRBV5-1 to TRBJ1-4, with a weak D call TRBD1 (6 bases). V was pared by 4 bases and J by 0 bases, with 13 bases between. CDR1 SGHRS and CDR2 YFSETQ come from the germline V gene. CDR3 length equals 16 residues.

The V gene is TRBV14, the J gene TRBJ2-1; D perhaps matches TRBD1 (6 bases). The CDR3 has 17 residues. V was pared by 4 bases and J by 0 bases, with 16 bases between. Per germline, CDR1 SGHDN and CDR2 FVKESK. CDR3 sequence reads: CASSLHITGISYNEQFF. The CDR3, as DNA: TGTGCCAGCAGCCTACATATTACAGGGATCTCCTACAATGAGCAGTTCTTC.

The rearrangement links TRBV6-5 to TRBJ2-7; maybe TRBD2 (5 bases). Germline V gene lookup returns CDR1 MNHEY and CDR2 SVGAGI. This CDR3 contains 15 residues. V dropped 5 bases and J dropped 3 bases, with 17 bases sitting between them. The CDR3 here is CASSPLLAYSYEQYF. The CDR3, as DNA: TGTGCCAGCAGTCCCCTTCTAGCATACAGCTACGAGCAGTACTTC.

This chain joins TRBV6-5 and TRBJ1-1, with D possibly TRBD1 on 6 matching bases. The ends were cut back, 2 bases at V and 1 base at J, with 14 bases in the middle. The CDR3 consists of 16 residues. From germline, CDR1 is MNHEY and CDR2 SVGAGI. The CDR3, as DNA: TGTGCCAGCAGTTACCTCAAAGGGGACAAGAACACTGAAGCTTTCTTT. Its translation: CASSYLKGDKNTEAFF.

Details on this clone: At one end the junction does not follow the germline gene, possibly because of a read error. The V call is TRBV7-7, the J call TRBJ2-5; 8 nucleotides agree with TRBD2. The germline gives CDR1 SSHAT, CDR2 FNYEAQ (reference sequence). The CDR3 contains 16 residues. DNA for the CDR3: TGTGCTAGCAGCCAAACTGGGGCGGGGGGCCAAGAGACCCAGTACTTC. Protein product: CASSQTGAGGQETQYF.

The rearrangement joins TRBV12-3 or TRBV12-4 to TRBJ1-6; 8 bases match TRBD1. Unmatched junction bases numbered 5, after V lost 5 bases and J lost 11 bases. The CDR3 is 13 amino acids. CDR3 protein: CASSQDRATPLHF. The CDR3 DNA reads TGTGCCAGCAGTCAGGACAGGGCGACACCCCTCCACTTT.

This sequence joins TRBV24-1 and TRBJ2-3, with 7 positions matching TRBD1. Trimming removed 4 bases from V and 2 bases from J; junction bases left unmatched: 5. CDR1 and CDR2 (germline): KGHDR, SFDVKD. CDR3 length: 15 amino acids. In DNA form, the CDR3 reads TGTGCCACCAGTGACCCGGGACAGTCCACAGATACGCAGTATTTT. Translating it yields CATSDPGQSTDTQYF.

As to this clone: This specimen includes other DNA sequences encoding the same CDR3. This rearrangement joins TRBV12-3 or TRBV12-4 to TRBJ1-2; D gene unclear. This CDR3 contains 12 residues. Trimming pared 7 bases from V and 0 bases from J, leaving 6 bases between. In DNA, the CDR3 is TGTGCCAGCACGGGGTCTAACTATGGCTACACCTTC. Amino acid sequence: CASTGSNYGYTF.

The chain carries TRBV27 and TRBJ1-2; 7 bases map to TRBD1. Germline V gives CDR1 MNHEY, CDR2 SMNVEV (reference sequence). The CDR3 spans 17 residues. The trim removed 3 bases at V and 2 bases at J, leaving 12 bases unmatched. CDR3 nucleotides: TGTGCCAGCAGTTTTAGCCCTGCCGCGACAGGGAACTATGGCTACACCTTC. Residues: CASSFSPAATGNYGYTF.

The chain recombines TRBV7-9 with TRBJ2-7, with TRBD1 matching over 8 bases. Germline CDR1 reads SEHNR; CDR2 reads FQNEAQ (reference sequence). The CDR3 runs to 13 residues. V was clipped by 6 bases and J by 3 bases; unmatched bases: 4. CDR3 coding DNA: TGTGCCAGCAGACGCGACAGGGGCTACGAGCAGTACTTC. Translating gives CASRRDRGYEQYF.

This rearrangement joins TRBV10-2 to TRBJ2-1; TRBD2 matches at 12 bases. The CDR3 has 14 residues. Germline V gene lookup returns CDR1 WSHSY and CDR2 SAAADI. V lost 4 bases to trimming and J lost 7 bases; unmatched junction nucleotides: 2. The CDR3, as DNA: TGCGCCAGCAGTGGGCTAGCGGGAGGGAATGAGCAGTTCTTC. Encoded protein: CASSGLAGGNEQFF.

The V and J genes are TRBV28 and TRBJ2-1; TRBD2 aligns across 7 bases. With V trimmed by 8 bases and J by 10 bases, 17 bases remained unmatched. The CDR3 extends over 15 amino acids. Per germline, CDR1 MDHEN and CDR2 SYDVKM. The CDR3 DNA sequence: TGTGCCAGCCGAACCGATAGCGGGTACCAAGGGGAGCAGTTCTTC. This gives the protein CASRTDSGYQGEQFF.

This chain connects TRBV7-9 to TRBJ2-7; TRBD2 matches 7 bases. The CDR3 has 15 amino acids. Germline loops: CDR1 SEHNR, CDR2 FQNEAQ (reference sequence). The V and J ends lost 1 base and 10 bases, in that order; junction bases with no gene match: 13. The CDR3, as DNA: TGTGCCAGCAGCTTAGTTTCTAGCGGTTGGGTGGAACAGTACTTC. Amino acids: CASSLVSSGWVEQYF. Drawing the rest from reference TRBV7-9 and TRBJ2-7, the complete variable domain is DTGVSQNPRHKITKRGQNVTFRCDPISEHNRLYWYRQTLGQGPEFLTYFQNEAQLEKSRLLSDRFSAERPKGSFSTLEIQRTEQGDSAMYLCASSLVSSGWVEQYFGPGTRLTVT.

Here the CDR3 reads CASSARTGWSQETQYF. CDR3 DNA: TGTGCCAGCAGTGCTCGGACAGGGTGGTCCCAAGAGACCCAGTACTTC. The rearrangement joins TRBV27 to TRBJ2-5; 8 nucleotides agree with TRBD1. Germline V gives CDR1 MNHEY, CDR2 SMNVEV (reference sequence). Trimming at V came to 5 bases and at J to 1 base, leaving 9 bases not matched to a gene. The CDR3 loop spans 16 amino acids.

The rearrangement joins TRBV28 to TRBJ2-3, with 10 nucleotides matching TRBD2. The CDR3 has 15 residues. CDR1 is MDHEN, CDR2 SYDVKM, per germline. As DNA, the CDR3 is TGTGCTGCGACTTCAGCGGGAGGGCCTAAAGATACGCAGTATTTT. Protein: CAATSAGGPKDTQYF.

The chain links TRBV30 to TRBJ1-5; no clear D gene. Trimming cost V 1 base and J 3 bases, with 4 bases left between them. The CDR3 is made up of 12 amino acids. CDR1 is GTSNPN, CDR2 SVGIG, per germline (reference sequence). The CDR3 DNA reads TGTGCCTGGAGTGCTACCAATCAGCCCCAGCATTTT. Translated: CAWSATNQPQHF. Complete variable domain (other parts from reference TRBV30 and TRBJ1-5): SQTIHQWPATLVQPVGSPLSLECTVEGTSNPNLYWYRQAAGRGLQLLFYSVGIGQISSEVPQNLSASRPQDRQFILSSKKLLLSDSGFYLCAWSATNQPQHFGDGTRLSIL.